This T cell receptor (beta chain) stems from a study of T cells in Graves' hyperthyroidism and ophthalmopathy. From germline, CDR1 is SGHRS and CDR2 YFSETQ. V lost 1 base and J lost 1, with 8 bases in between. CDR3 length equals 15 residues. Lactation, pregnancy, other autoimmune disease or uncontrolled infection led to exclusion of patients. This clonotype appeared a few times. Its antigen is not known. RNA transcripts provided the source from which TCR beta CDR3 regions were amplified. With the HTBI primer set, the TCR CDR3 went through a first round of RT-PCR. TCRdb re-called the multiplex PCR reads with MiXCR, one entry per CDR3 protein. The sample yields 700,000 to 850,000 distinct CDR3 sequences, 30% to 40% seen once. Study outcomes and limitations: Ophthalmopathy was told apart from stable hyperthyroidism by a 13 V-J model.

The sequence derives from a woman aged 40 to 50 with Graves' hyperthyroidism. The sequenced material came from blood. The chain employs TRBV5-1 and TRBJ2-2; D is uncertain. The CDR3, as DNA: TGCGCCAGCAGCTTGAAGCCCGAGAACACCGGGGAGCTGTTTTTT. Amino acids: CASSLKPENTGELFF.